This entry lists 24 T cell receptor beta chains sequenced from one sample in a study of T cell responses to AZD1222 COVID-19 vaccine. The method was immunoSEQ multiplex PCR; TCRdb's version includes in-frame clones alone and lacks a portion of them. The table records 150,000 to 200,000 clones, 90% of them present only once. The starting material was peripheral blood, obtained on day 0 of AZD1222 vaccination. Receptor source: an adult in good health.

The chain combines TRBV28 with TRBJ2-7; 10 bases map to TRBD1. Germline V lookup: CDR1 MDHEN, CDR2 SYDVKM. The J segment lost 4 bases and the V segment lost 2 bases, leaving 8 bases of the junction unmatched. The CDR3 is 16 amino acids. The CDR3 region is CASSLGPGQGQYEQYF. For the CDR3, the DNA is TGTGCCAGCAGTTTAGGGCCGGGACAGGGGCAGTACGAGCAGTACTTC.

The chain carries TRBV25-1 and TRBJ2-5; no reliable D call. Germline CDR1 and CDR2: MGHDK and SYGVNS. This CDR3 is built from 14 residues. V lost 3 bases and J 3 bases, leaving 11 bases between the germline ends. In DNA, the CDR3 is TGTGCCAGCAGTGAGTTGGGTTCGGAAGAGACCCAGTACTTC. Translating it yields CASSELGSEETQYF.

V usage is TRBV18 and J usage is TRBJ1-4; unclear D gene. The V gene's germline CDR1 is KGHSH and CDR2 LQKENI. The V end lost 0 bases, the J end lost 4 bases, and 9 bases lay between the germline ends. The CDR3 covers 15 residues. CDR3 protein: CASSPPGRNNEKLFF. Here the CDR3 DNA reads TGTGCCAGCTCACCACCAGGGCGGAATAATGAAAAACTGTTTTTT. The entire variable domain, with the rest obtained from reference TRBV18 and TRBJ1-4, is as follows: NAGVMQNPRHLVRRRGQEARLRCSPMKGHSHVYWYRQLPEEGLKFMVYLQKENIIDESGMPKERFSAEFPKEGPSILRIQQVVRGDSAAYFCASSPPGRNNEKLFFGSGTQLSVL.

The chain has TRBV25-1 and TRBJ1-3, with D maybe TRBD1 (5 bases). Germline V gives CDR1 MGHDK, CDR2 SYGVNS. V was shortened by 1 base and J by 1 base, with 11 bases between the two germline ends. CDR3 length: 16 residues. The CDR3 DNA reads as TGTGCCAGCAGTGAATCCTGGGGGGTGTCTGGAAACACCATATATTTT. Its protein product is CASSESWGVSGNTIYF.

This chain links TRBV10-3 with TRBJ1-2; D unresolved. Germline lookup yields CDR1 ENHRY and CDR2 SYGVKD. CDR3 length: 13 residues. The V and J ends lost 6 bases and 1 base respectively, with 9 bases between them. The CDR3 DNA follows: TGTGCCATCAGAGACGCGAGTAACTATGGCTACACCTTC. Translated, it gives CAIRDASNYGYTF.

V usage is TRBV2 and J usage is TRBJ1-2; D not resolved. Germline CDR1 SNHLY, CDR2 FYNNEI. CDR3 size: 15 residues. The V end lost 3 bases, the J end lost 8 bases, and 19 bases lay between the germline ends. The CDR3 sequence is CASSDRRGQGWGYTF. CDR3 sequence (DNA): TGTGCCAGCAGTGATCGCCGGGGTCAAGGGTGGGGCTACACCTTC.

The chain has TRBV7-2 and TRBJ1-2; weak D call: TRBD1 (6 bases). From germline, CDR1 is SGHTA and CDR2 FQGNSA. V was clipped by 5 bases and J by 4 bases, with 17 bases between them. This CDR3 spans 15 amino acids. CDR3 loop: CASSIWTELVYGYTF. The CDR3 coding sequence is TGTGCCAGCAGCATATGGACAGAACTGGTCTATGGCTACACCTTC.

This chain connects TRBV5-8 to TRBJ1-1, with D tentatively TRBD1 (5 bases). Germline CDR1 and CDR2: SGHTS and YDEGEE. The CDR3 runs to 13 residues. The V end was cut by 5 bases, the J end by 4 bases, with 12 bases between. The CDR3 nucleotides are TGTGCCAGCAGTCCATGGGGCGGCACTGAAGCTTTCTTT. Its protein product is CASSPWGGTEAFF.

The chain couples TRBV6-4 to TRBJ2-1; D might be TRBD2 (5 bases). The CDR3 has 14 residues. CDR1 MRHNA and CDR2 SNTAGT come from the germline V gene. The V gene lost 8 bases and the J gene lost 0 bases, with 11 bases spanning the gap. CDR3 sequence reads: CASSRTSSYNEQFF. CDR3 nucleotides: TGTGCCAGCTCCCGTACTAGCTCCTACAATGAGCAGTTCTTC.

V usage is TRBV28 and J usage is TRBJ1-3; no firm D call. This CDR3 contains 18 residues. Germline values: CDR1 MDHEN, CDR2 SYDVKM. V shed 2 bases and J shed 0 bases, with 17 bases lying between them. Written as DNA, the CDR3 is TGTGCCAGCAGTTTAACCCGACCTTACCCGAGCTCTGGAAACACCATATATTTT. Its protein is CASSLTRPYPSSGNTIYF.

The genes are TRBV24-1 and TRBJ2-3, with 11 positions matching TRBD1. J lost 3 bases, V lost 3 bases, and 4 bases had no gene match. Germline CDR1 is KGHDR and CDR2 is SFDVKD. The CDR3 consists of 16 residues. The CDR3 protein is CATSDRDRGYTDTQYF. The CDR3, as DNA: TGTGCCACCAGTGATAGGGACAGGGGGTATACAGATACGCAGTATTTT.

This clone was seen only once. CDR3 residues: CASSLQPEGYNEQFF. Here the CDR3 DNA reads TGTGCCAGCAGCTTACAACCCGAGGGGTACAATGAGCAGTTCTTC. This chain links TRBV7-3 with TRBJ2-1; D tentatively fits TRBD1 or TRBD2 (5 bases each). CDR3 size: 15 residues. Deletions cut 2 bases from V and 4 bases from J, with 12 bases between. Per germline, CDR1 SGHTA and CDR2 FQGTGA.

The chain employs TRBV6-5 and TRBJ1-6, with 8 bases that match TRBD1. The CDR3 runs 15 residues. Per the germline V gene, CDR1 is MNHEY and CDR2 is SVGAGI. V dropped 7 bases and J dropped 13; count of bases not matched to a gene: 15. CDR3 amino acids: CASILRWTGSFPLHF. CDR3 sequence (DNA): TGTGCCAGCATTCTGAGGTGGACAGGGTCTTTCCCCCTCCACTTT.

The rearrangement joins TRBV11-1 to TRBJ2-5; D is perhaps TRBD1 or TRBD2 (5 bases each). There are 16 residues in the CDR3. The V gene lost 6 bases and the J gene lost 7 bases, with 24 bases spanning the gap. CDR1 is SGHAT and CDR2 is FQDESV in the germline V gene (reference sequence). This CDR3 is CASSVAWDGAGGTQYF. Here the CDR3 DNA reads TGTGCCAGCAGTGTTGCCTGGGACGGAGCTGGAGGGACCCAGTACTTC. Full variable domain (outside the CDR3, taken from reference TRBV11-1 and TRBJ2-5): EAEVAQSPRYKITEKSQAVAFWCDPISGHATLYWYRQILGQGPELLVQFQDESVVDDSQLPKDRFSAERLKGVDSTLKIQPAELGDSAMYLCASSVAWDGAGGTQYFGPGTRLLVL.

This chain joins TRBV9 and TRBJ1-2; 7 bases are a match to TRBD1. The germline gives CDR1 SGDLS, CDR2 YYNGEE. The CDR3 contains 14 residues. The V segment lost 4 bases and the J segment 3 bases; nucleotides outside the gene matches: 6. As DNA, the CDR3 is TGTGCCAGCAGCCGACAGGGTAGGGACTATGGCTACACCTTC. It translates to CASSRQGRDYGYTF.

The rearrangement uses TRBV6-2 or TRBV6-3 and TRBJ1-5, with D unclear. This CDR3 has 13 residues. V dropped 1 base and J dropped 7 bases, with 8 bases sitting between them. Germline V gene data show CDR1 as MNHEY and CDR2 as SVGEGT. The CDR3 sequence: CASSYFLPQPQHF. For the CDR3, the DNA is TGTGCCAGCAGTTACTTTCTTCCCCAGCCCCAGCATTTT.

The chain uses TRBV30 and TRBJ1-5; D is possibly TRBD1 (6 bases). The germline V gene encodes CDR1 GTSNPN and CDR2 SVGIG (reference sequence). There are 14 residues in the CDR3. V was clipped by 0 bases and J by 4 bases, with 10 bases between them. This chain's CDR3 is CAWSVQGRNQPQHF. The CDR3 DNA reads TGTGCCTGGAGTGTACAGGGAAGGAATCAGCCCCAGCATTTT. Full variable domain (rest looked up from reference TRBV30 and TRBJ1-5): SQTIHQWPATLVQPVGSPLSLECTVEGTSNPNLYWYRQAAGRGLQLLFYSVGIGQISSEVPQNLSASRPQDRQFILSSKKLLLSDSGFYLCAWSVQGRNQPQHFGDGTRLSIL.

The V gene is TRBV27, the J gene TRBJ1-2; TRBD1 is a possible D gene (6 bases). Looked up from germline, CDR1 is MNHEY and CDR2 is SMNVEV (reference sequence). The length of the CDR3 is 13 residues. V dropped 5 bases and J dropped 2 bases, with 9 bases sitting between them. Here the CDR3 DNA reads TGTGCCAGCAGTCCCACAGGGAACTATGGCTACACCTTC. This gives the protein CASSPTGNYGYTF.

The V gene is TRBV5-1, the J gene TRBJ1-1; 8 bases map to TRBD1. J was trimmed by 2 bases and V by 3 bases; bases with no gene match: 3. Germline V gives CDR1 SGHRS, CDR2 YFSETQ. CDR3 length equals 14 residues. CDR3 residues: CASSSGQVNTEAFF. For the CDR3, the DNA is TGCGCCAGCAGCTCGGGACAGGTTAACACTGAAGCTTTCTTT. The variable domain in full, completed from reference TRBV5-1 and TRBJ1-1, reads KAGVTQTPRYLIKTRGQQVTLSCSPISGHRSVSWYQQTPGQGLQFLFEYFSETQRNKGNFPGRFSGRQFSNSRSEMNVSTLELGDSALYLCASSSGQVNTEAFFGQGTRLTVV.

CDR3: CASSLKTGGDSGNTIYF. For the CDR3, the DNA is TGTGCCAGCAGCTTAAAAACAGGGGGAGACTCTGGAAACACCATATATTTT. The V call is TRBV7-8, the J call TRBJ1-3; the match to TRBD1 covers 8 bases. The J segment lost 0 bases and the V segment lost 2 bases, leaving 6 bases of the junction unmatched. This CDR3 has 17 residues. Germline CDR1 and CDR2: SGHVS and FQNEAQ.

In DNA form, the CDR3 reads TGTGCCAGCAGCTTAATAAGGGACAGCTACAATGAGCAGTTCTTC. Encoded protein: CASSLIRDSYNEQFF. This chain uses TRBV11-2 with TRBJ2-1, with TRBD1 matching over 7 bases. The germline CDR1 and CDR2 sequences are SGHAT and FQNNGV. CDR3 length: 15 residues. J was trimmed by 3 bases and V by 2 bases; bases with no gene match: 4. The full variable domain, its missing parts supplied by reference TRBV11-2 and TRBJ2-1, is EAGVAQSPRYKIIEKRQSVAFWCNPISGHATLYWYQQILGQGPKLLIQFQNNGVVDDSQLPKDRFSAERLKGVDSTLKIQPAKLEDSAVYLCASSLIRDSYNEQFFGPGTRLTVL.

This clone was seen many times. The chain has TRBV6-2 or TRBV6-3 and TRBJ2-7; perhaps TRBD2 as D (6 bases). Germline loops: CDR1 MNHEY, CDR2 SVGEGT. This CDR3 region has 15 residues. V lost 5 bases to trimming and J lost 0 bases, with 14 bases between them. This CDR3 is CASSPGLPSSYEQYF. Written as DNA, the CDR3 is TGTGCCAGCAGTCCGGGACTCCCTAGCTCCTACGAGCAGTACTTC.

The rearrangement links TRBV5-6 to TRBJ2-7, with D perhaps TRBD2 (5 bases). With 1 base removed from V and 2 bases from J, the gap between germline ends came to 16 bases. The CDR3 is 16 amino acids. CDR1 is SGHDT and CDR2 is YYEEEE in the germline V gene. CDR3 loop: CASSLLTERITYEQYF. The CDR3 coding sequence is TGTGCCAGCAGCTTGCTTACTGAGCGGATTACCTACGAGCAGTACTTC.

The chain carries TRBV5-4 and TRBJ2-7; D is perhaps TRBD1 (6 bases). Germline V lookup: CDR1 SGHNT, CDR2 YYREEE (reference sequence). Trimming removed 3 bases at V and 7 bases at J, with 20 bases between. This CDR3 is built from 15 residues. The DNA of the CDR3 is TGTGCCAGCAGCTCCGGGACAAGGACCTCCGGAGAGCAGTACTTC. Translation gives CASSSGTRTSGEQYF.